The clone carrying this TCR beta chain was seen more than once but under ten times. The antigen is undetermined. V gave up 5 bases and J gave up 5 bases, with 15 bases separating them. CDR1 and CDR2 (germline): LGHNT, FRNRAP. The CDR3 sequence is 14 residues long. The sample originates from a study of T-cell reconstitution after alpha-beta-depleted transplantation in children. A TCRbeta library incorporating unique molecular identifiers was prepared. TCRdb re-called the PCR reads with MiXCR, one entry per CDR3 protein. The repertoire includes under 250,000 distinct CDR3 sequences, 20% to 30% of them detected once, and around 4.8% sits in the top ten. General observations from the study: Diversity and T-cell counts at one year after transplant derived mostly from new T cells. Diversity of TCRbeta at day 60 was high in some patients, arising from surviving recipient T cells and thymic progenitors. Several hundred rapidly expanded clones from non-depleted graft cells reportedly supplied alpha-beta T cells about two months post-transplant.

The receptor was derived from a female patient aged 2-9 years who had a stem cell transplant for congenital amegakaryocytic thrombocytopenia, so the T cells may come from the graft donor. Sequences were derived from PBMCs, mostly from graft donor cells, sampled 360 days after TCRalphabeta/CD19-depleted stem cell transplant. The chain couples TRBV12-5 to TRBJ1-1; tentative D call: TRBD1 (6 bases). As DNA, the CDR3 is TGTGCTAGTGGTCCCCACAGGGACGGTACTGAAGCTTTCTTT. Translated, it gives CASGPHRDGTEAFF.